Listed here is a single TCR beta chain. Its antigen is currently unknown. These data belong to a study of shared clonotypes between healthy human individuals. Whole-study context: Each donor contributed plates that comprised three CD4 naive, three CD4 memory, two CD8 naive and one CD8 memory.

Study-wide findings and caveats: Owing to a small donor count, the genetic and exposure-history diversity represented was limited. Among several donors, approximately 5% of naive CD4 clonotypes were found in common.

Trimming removed 5 bases from V and 5 bases from J, with 16 bases in between. There are 15 residues in the CDR3. CDR1 and CDR2 (germline): KGHSH, LQKENI. On sorted subsets, replicate PCRs used 150 to 250 ng DNA, or about 33,000 T cell genomes. Sequenced by immunoSEQ multiplex PCR; TCRdb stores in-frame clones only, minus some. The data contain over a million clones, around 78% of them singletons. Sequencing was done on a sample of memory CD4+ T cells from PBMCs. Subset denoted: CD45RA-negative fraction. The TCR sequence derives from a young man in good health. Some clones in this sample may be carry-over from other donors' samples. The genes are TRBV18 and TRBJ2-1; D unclear. CDR3 region: CASSYGPQGNNEQFF. CDR3 in DNA: TGTGCCAGCTCATACGGACCACAAGGAAACAATGAGCAGTTCTTC. Together with reference TRBV18 and TRBJ2-1, the CDR3 gives the full variable domain: NAGVMQNPRHLVRRRGQEARLRCSPMKGHSHVYWYRQLPEEGLKFMVYLQKENIIDESGMPKERFSAEFPKEGPSILRIQQVVRGDSAAYFCASSYGPQGNNEQFFGPGTRLTVL.